This T cell receptor (beta chain) was observed in a study of T cells in tumors after PD-1 blockade. The wider study: Excluded were patients with checkpoint blockade, immunosuppressants, or radiotherapy or other anti-cancer therapy within 4 weeks. Some patients also took daily vismodegib 150 mg during anti-PD-1 treatment. General observations from the study: Peripheral recruitment is suggested, as some novel exhausted tumor clones were in pre-treatment blood.

Concerning this clone: No antigen is known for it.

The data were produced by immunoSEQ multiplex PCR, yet TCRdb's version contains in-frame clones alone and is incomplete. The sample includes roughly 50,000 clones, over 70% of them seen just once. V was pared by 5 bases and J by 6 bases, with 10 bases of the junction left unmatched. The CDR3 is made up of 16 amino acids. Germline V lookup: CDR1 LNHDA, CDR2 SQIVND (reference sequence). V usage is TRBV19 and J usage is TRBJ1-5; 10 bases match TRBD1. The TCR originated in a human donor with basal cell carcinoma. Sequenced here: PBMCs, sampled before anti-PD-1 treatment. The CDR3 region has the DNA TGTGCCAGTAGTCCCCGGGACAGGGGAGGGGGTCAGCCCCAGCATTTT. Its protein product is CASSPRDRGGGQPQHF.